The clone carrying this T cell receptor (beta chain) was seen a few times. The same CDR3 also results from other DNA sequences found in this sample. This sample is drawn from a study of blood T cell repertoires in COVID-19. In the study overall: COVID-19 samples from acute and convalescent phases originated in the United States, Italy and Spain. T cells, B-cell-depleted T cells, or PBMCs supplied cDNA or gDNA.

The V and J ends lost 3 bases and 4 bases respectively, with 6 bases between them. CDR1 is LGHDT and CDR2 is YNNKEL in the germline V gene (reference sequence). The CDR3 is 12 residues long. In the source study's methods: How many nucleated cells were present was estimated from reference gene primer amplification. Here immunoSEQ multiplex PCR was the method, and the copy in TCRdb shows in-frame clones only, minus some. V and J calls and clone size follow that table, whereas D and trimming were derived from the DNA. This table holds fewer than 180,000 clones, approximately 86% found once. This rearrangement joins TRBV3-1 (or the pseudogene TRBV3-2) to TRBJ1-2; no reliable D call. Sequenced: peripheral blood. The TCR sequence derives from a man in his 70s with acute or convalescent COVID-19. CDR3 amino acids: CASSQSFYGYTF. The CDR3 DNA reads TGTGCCAGCAGCCAGAGTTTCTATGGCTACACCTTC.